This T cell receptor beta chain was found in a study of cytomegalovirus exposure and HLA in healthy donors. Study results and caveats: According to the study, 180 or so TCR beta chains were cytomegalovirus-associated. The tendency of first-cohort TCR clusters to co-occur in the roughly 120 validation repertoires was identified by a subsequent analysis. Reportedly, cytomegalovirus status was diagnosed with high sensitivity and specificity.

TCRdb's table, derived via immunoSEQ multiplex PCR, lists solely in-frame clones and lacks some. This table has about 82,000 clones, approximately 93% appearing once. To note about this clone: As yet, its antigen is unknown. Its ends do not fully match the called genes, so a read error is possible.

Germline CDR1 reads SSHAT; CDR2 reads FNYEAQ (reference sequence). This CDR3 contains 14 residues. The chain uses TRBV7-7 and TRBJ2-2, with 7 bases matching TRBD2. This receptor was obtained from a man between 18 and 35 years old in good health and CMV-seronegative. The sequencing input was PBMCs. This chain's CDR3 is CASSGAGTNGELFF. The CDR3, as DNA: TGTGCTAGCAGCGGAGCGGGAACAAACGGGGAGCTGTTTTTT.